Detailed here is one T cell receptor beta chain. The antigen remains undetermined. TCRdb used MiXCR to call clones anew from the PCR reads. The sample contains some 16,000 clones, roughly 14% of which appear only once. The data belong to a study of metastatic and nonmetastatic thyroid tumors. Before thyroid surgery, none of the patients had received any treatment. Germline V gene sequence: CDR1 DFQATT, CDR2 SNEGSKA (reference sequence). The CDR3 runs 15 residues. V was cut by 2 bases and J by 2 bases, with 14 bases left in between. Study-level results: Across blood and tumor, TCR beta diversity in malignant thyroid tumors was reportedly significantly higher than in benign nodules.

This chain connects TRBV20-1 to TRBJ2-3; D remains ambiguous. The sequenced sample was blood. This sequence originates from a female donor with papillary thyroid cancer or a benign thyroid nodule (not recorded which). Some clones in this sample may be carry-over from other donors' samples. The CDR3 DNA reads as TGCAGTGCTAGATATTCGAGCGAACTCACAGATACGCAGTATTTT. It is translated as CSARYSSELTDTQYF.